A single T cell receptor (beta chain) is shown here with its context. This specimen belongs to a study of cytomegalovirus exposure and HLA in healthy donors. PCR was performed using 60 Vbeta and 13 Jbeta primers. The repertoire was sequenced with immunoSEQ multiplex PCR; TCRdb's copy has only in-frame clones and lacks some. The sample carries some 200,000 clones, 80% to 85% recorded once. CDR1 and CDR2 from the germline V gene are MNHEY and SVGAGI. V trimming: 5 bases; J trimming: 4 bases; junction bases outside the gene matches: 7. The length of the CDR3 is 15 residues. Sequencing was done on a sample of PBMCs. This chain joins TRBV6-5 and TRBJ1-2; 10 bases align to TRBD1. The receptor comes from a woman aged 35 to 49 in good health and CMV-seronegative. CDR3 sequence (DNA): TGTGCCAGCAGTCATGACAGGGGGCTTATCTATGGCTACACCTTC. Encoded protein: CASSHDRGLIYGYTF.